The T cell receptor beta chain under discussion was sequenced for a study of Graves' ophthalmopathy and Graves' hyperthyroidism. In its sample, this clonotype was seen many times. The TCR beta CDR3 regions underwent amplification from RNA transcripts. Second-round multiplex PCR followed a first-round RT-PCR using HTBI primers. TCRdb passed the multiplex PCR reads through MiXCR, listing each CDR3 protein once. The sample holds 200,000 to 250,000 distinct CDR3 sequences, roughly 21% seen once. Trimming shortened V by 3 bases and J by 3 bases, and 15 bases separated the two germline ends. Per germline, CDR1 DFQATT and CDR2 SNEGSKA (reference sequence). CDR3 size: 14 residues.

The chain has TRBV20-1 and TRBJ2-7; D may match TRBD1 or TRBD2 (7 bases each). The sequencing input was peripheral blood. The sequence was collected from a woman between 50 and 59 years old with Graves' ophthalmopathy. CDR3 in amino acids: CSARGGRDSYEQYF. CDR3 nucleotide sequence: TGCAGTGCTAGGGGGGGGAGGGACAGCTACGAGCAGTACTTC.